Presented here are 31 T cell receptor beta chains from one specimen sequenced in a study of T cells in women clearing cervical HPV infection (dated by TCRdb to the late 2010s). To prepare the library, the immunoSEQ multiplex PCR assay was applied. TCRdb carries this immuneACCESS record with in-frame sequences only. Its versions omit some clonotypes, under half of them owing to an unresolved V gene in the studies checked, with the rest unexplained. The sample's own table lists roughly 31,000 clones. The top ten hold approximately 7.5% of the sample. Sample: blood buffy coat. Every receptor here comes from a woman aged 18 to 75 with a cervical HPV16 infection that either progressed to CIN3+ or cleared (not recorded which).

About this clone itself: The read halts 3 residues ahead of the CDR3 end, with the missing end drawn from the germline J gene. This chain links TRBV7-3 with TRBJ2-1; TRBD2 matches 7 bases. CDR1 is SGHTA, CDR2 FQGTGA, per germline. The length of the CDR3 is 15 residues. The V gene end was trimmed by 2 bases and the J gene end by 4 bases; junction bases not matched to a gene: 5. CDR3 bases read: TGTGCCAGCAGCTTACTAGCGGCGACTTACAATGAG. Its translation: CASSLLAATYNE. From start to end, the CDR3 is CASSLLAATYNEQFF. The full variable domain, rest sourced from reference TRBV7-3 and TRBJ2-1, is GAGVSQTPSNKVTEKGKYVELRCDPISGHTALYWYRQSLGQGPEFLIYFQGTGAADDSGLPNDRFFAVRPEGSVSTLKIQRTERGDSAVYLCASSLLAATYNEQFFGPGTRLTVL.

Partial CDR3 DNA: TGTGCCAGCTCACCGATGTTAGGGGTTCCCGTACAGCCTGGAAACACC. Its protein product is CASSPMLGVPVQPGNT. The full CDR3 is CASSPMLGVPVQPGNTIYF. The chain recombines TRBV18 with TRBJ1-3; D is possibly TRBD1 (5 bases). The missing CDR3 end, 3 residues past where the read stops, is filled in from the germline J gene. Deletions cut 3 bases from V and 2 bases from J, with 23 bases between. CDR1 KGHSH and CDR2 LQKENI come from the germline V gene. The CDR3 is made up of 19 amino acids. The variable domain in full, completed from reference TRBV18 and TRBJ1-3, reads NAGVMQNPRHLVRRRGQEARLRCSPMKGHSHVYWYRQLPEEGLKFMVYLQKENIIDESGMPKERFSAEFPKEGPSILRIQQVVRGDSAAYFCASSPMLGVPVQPGNTIYFGEGSWLTVV.

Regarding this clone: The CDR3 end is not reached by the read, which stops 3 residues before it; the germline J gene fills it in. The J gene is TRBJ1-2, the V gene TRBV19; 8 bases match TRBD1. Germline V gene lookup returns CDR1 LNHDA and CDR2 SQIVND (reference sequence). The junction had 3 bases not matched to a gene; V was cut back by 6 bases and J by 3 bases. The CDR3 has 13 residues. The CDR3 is CASSPTGDYGYTF. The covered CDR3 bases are TGTGCCAGTAGCCCGACAGGGGACTATGGC.

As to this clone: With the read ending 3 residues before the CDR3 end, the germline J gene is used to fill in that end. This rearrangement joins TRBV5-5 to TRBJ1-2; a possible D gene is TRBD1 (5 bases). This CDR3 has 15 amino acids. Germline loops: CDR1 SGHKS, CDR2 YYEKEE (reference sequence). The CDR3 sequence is CASSFQGGQGYDYTF. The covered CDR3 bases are TGTGCCAGCAGCTTTCAGGGAGGGCAAGGTTACGAC.

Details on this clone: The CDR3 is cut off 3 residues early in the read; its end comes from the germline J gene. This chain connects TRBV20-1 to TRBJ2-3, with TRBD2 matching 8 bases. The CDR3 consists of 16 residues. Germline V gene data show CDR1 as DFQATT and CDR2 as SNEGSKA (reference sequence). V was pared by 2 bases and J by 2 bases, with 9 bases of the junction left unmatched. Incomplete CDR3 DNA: TGCAGTGCTAGATCCGTTAGCGGGGCTAACACAGATACG. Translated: CSARSVSGANTDT. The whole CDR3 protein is CSARSVSGANTDTQYF.

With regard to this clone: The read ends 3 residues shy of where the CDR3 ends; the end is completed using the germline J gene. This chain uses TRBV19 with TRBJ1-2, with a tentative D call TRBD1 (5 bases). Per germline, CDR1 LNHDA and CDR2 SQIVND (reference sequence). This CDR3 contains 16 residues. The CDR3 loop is CASSMAADSFADTYTF. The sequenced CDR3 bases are TGTGCCAGTAGTATGGCAGCTGACAGTTTCGCAGATACC.

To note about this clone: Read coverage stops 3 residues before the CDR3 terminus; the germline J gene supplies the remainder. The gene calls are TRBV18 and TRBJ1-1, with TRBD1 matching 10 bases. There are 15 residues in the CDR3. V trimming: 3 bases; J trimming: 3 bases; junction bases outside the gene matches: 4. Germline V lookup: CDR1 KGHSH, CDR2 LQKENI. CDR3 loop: CASSPRTGGDTEAFF. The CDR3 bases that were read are TGTGCCAGCTCACCCAGGACAGGGGGAGACACTGAA.

This CDR3 is CASRPRTSGHNEQFF. Incomplete CDR3 DNA: TGTGCCAGCAGACCACGGACTAGCGGCCACAATGAG. V gene TRBV2 combines with J gene TRBJ2-1; 10 bases are a match to TRBD2. Read sequence stops 3 residues before the CDR3 end, and the germline J gene provides the missing end. The germline CDR1 and CDR2 sequences are SNHLY and FYNNEI. This CDR3 is built from 15 residues. J lost 5 bases, V lost 6 bases, and 7 bases had no gene match. The full variable domain, in which reference TRBV2 and TRBJ2-1 provide the parts outside the CDR3, is EPEVTQTPSHQVTQMGQEVILRCVPISNHLYFYWYRQILGQKVEFLVSFYNNEISEKSEIFDDQFSVERPDGSNFTLKIRSTKLEDSAMYFCASRPRTSGHNEQFFGPGTRLTVL.

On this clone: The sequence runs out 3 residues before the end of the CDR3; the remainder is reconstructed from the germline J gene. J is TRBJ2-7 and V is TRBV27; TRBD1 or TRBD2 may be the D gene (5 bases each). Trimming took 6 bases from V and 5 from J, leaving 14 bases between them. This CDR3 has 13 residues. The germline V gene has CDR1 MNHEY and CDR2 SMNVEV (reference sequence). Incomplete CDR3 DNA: TGTGCCAGCAGCGCCAGGGAGAGGCACGAG. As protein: CASSARERHE. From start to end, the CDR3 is CASSARERHEQYF.

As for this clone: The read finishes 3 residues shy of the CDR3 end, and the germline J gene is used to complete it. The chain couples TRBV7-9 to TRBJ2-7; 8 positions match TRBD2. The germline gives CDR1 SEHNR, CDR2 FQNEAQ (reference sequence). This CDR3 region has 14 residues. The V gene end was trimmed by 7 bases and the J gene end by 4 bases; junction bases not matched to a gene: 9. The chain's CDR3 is CASTSAGGRYEQYF. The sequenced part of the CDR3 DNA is TGTGCCAGCACTTCCGCGGGGGGACGGTACGAG.

CDR3 sequence reads: CASSKTGEINEKLFF. CDR3 bases read: TGTGCCAGCAGCAAAACAGGGGAAATAAATGAAAAA. This chain joins TRBV7-9 and TRBJ1-4; 7 bases fit TRBD1. The sequenced fragment ends 3 residues before the CDR3 boundary, so the rest is inferred from the germline J gene. J was trimmed by 5 bases and V by 5 bases; bases with no gene match: 8. Germline V gives CDR1 SEHNR, CDR2 FQNEAQ (reference sequence). The CDR3 is made up of 15 amino acids.

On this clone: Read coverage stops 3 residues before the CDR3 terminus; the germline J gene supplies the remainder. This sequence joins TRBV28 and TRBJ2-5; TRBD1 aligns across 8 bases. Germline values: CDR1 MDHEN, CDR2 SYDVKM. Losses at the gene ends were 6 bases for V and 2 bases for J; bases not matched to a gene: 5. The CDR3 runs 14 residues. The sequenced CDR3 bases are TGTGCCAGCAGCACAGGGGGTTCACAAGAGACC. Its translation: CASSTGGSQET. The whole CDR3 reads CASSTGGSQETQYF.

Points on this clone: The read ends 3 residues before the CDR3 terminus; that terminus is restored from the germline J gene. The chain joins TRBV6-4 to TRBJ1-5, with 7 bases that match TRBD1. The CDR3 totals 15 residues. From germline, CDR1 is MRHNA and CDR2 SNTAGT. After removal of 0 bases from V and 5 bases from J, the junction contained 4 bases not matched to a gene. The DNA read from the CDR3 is TGTGCCAGCAGTGACTCTGACAGGGTCCATCAGCCC. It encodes CASSDSDRVHQP. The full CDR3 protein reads CASSDSDRVHQPQHF.

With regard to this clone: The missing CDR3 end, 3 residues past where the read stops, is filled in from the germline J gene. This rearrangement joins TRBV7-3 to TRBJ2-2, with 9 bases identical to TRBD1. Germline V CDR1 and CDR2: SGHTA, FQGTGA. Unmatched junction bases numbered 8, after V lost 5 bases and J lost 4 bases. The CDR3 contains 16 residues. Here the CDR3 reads CASSQQGARGTGELFF. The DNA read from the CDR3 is TGTGCCAGCAGCCAACAGGGGGCGCGGGGCACCGGGGAG.

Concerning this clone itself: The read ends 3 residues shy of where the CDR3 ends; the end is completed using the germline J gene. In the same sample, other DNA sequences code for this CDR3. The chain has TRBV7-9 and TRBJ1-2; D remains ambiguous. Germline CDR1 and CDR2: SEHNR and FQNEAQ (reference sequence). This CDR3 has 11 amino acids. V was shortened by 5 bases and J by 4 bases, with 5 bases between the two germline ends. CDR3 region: CASSPSYGYTF. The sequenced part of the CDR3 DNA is TGTGCCAGCAGCCCTTCCTATGGC. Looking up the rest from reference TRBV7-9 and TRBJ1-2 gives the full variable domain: DTGVSQNPRHKITKRGQNVTFRCDPISEHNRLYWYRQTLGQGPEFLTYFQNEAQLEKSRLLSDRFSAERPKGSFSTLEIQRTEQGDSAMYLCASSPSYGYTFGSGTRLTVV.

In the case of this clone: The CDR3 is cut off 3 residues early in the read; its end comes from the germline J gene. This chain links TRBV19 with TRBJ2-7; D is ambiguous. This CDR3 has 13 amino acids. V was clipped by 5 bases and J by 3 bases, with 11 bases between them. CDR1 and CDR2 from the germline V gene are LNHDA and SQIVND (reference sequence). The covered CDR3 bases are TGTGCCAGTAGTGGAAATTCGGGCTACGAG. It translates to CASSGNSGYE. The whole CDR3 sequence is CASSGNSGYEQYF.

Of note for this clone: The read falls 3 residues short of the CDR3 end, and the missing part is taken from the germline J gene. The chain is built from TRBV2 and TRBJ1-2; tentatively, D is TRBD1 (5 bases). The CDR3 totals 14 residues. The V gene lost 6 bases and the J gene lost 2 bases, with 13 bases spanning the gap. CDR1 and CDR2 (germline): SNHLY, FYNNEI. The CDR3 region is CASRGVLNNYGYTF. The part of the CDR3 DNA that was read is TGTGCCAGCAGAGGGGTCTTGAACAACTATGGC.

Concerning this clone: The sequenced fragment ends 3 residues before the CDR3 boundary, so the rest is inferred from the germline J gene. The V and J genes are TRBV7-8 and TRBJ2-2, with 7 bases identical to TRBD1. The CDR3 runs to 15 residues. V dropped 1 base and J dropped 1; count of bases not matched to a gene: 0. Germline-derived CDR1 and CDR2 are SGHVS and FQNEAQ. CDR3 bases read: TGTGCCAGCAGCTTAGGGACAGGGAACACCGGGGAG. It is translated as CASSLGTGNTGE. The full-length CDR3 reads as CASSLGTGNTGELFF.

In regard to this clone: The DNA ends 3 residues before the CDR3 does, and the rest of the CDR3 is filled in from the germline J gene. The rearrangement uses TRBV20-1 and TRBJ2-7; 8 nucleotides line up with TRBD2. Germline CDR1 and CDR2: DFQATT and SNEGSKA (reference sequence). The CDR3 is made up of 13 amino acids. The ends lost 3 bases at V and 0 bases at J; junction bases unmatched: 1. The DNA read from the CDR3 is TGCAGTGCTAGCGGGGGGGCCTCCTACGAG. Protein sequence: CSASGGASYE. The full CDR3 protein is CSASGGASYEQYF.

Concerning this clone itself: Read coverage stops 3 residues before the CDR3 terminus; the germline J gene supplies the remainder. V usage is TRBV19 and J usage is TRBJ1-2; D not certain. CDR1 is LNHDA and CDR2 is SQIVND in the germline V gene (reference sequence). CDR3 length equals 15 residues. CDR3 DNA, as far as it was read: TGTGCCAGTAGTAATCCGACTAGCGGGAGCTACGAC. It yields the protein CASSNPTSGSYD. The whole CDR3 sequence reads CASSNPTSGSYDYTF.

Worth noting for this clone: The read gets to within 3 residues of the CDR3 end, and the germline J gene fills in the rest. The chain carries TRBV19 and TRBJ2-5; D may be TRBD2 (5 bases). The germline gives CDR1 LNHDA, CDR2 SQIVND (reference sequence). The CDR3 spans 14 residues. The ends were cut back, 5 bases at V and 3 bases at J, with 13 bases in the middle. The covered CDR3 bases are TGTGCCAGTAGTGTAGGACTGAACAAAGAGACC. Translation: CASSVGLNKET. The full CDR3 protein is CASSVGLNKETQYF.

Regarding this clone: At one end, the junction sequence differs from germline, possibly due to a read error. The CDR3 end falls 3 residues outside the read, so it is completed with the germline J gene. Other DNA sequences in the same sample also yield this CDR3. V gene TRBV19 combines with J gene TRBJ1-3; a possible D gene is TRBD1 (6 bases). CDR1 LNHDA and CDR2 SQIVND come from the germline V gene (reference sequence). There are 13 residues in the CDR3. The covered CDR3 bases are TGTGCCAGTGGACAGTACTCTGGAAACACT. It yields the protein CASGQYSGNT. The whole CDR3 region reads CASGQYSGNTIYF. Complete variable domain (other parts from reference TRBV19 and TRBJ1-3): DGGITQSPKYLFRKEGQNVTLSCEQNLNHDAMYWYRQDPGQGLRLIYYSQIVNDFQKGDIAEGYSVSREKKESFPLTVTSAQKNPTAFYLCASGQYSGNTIYFGEGSWLTVV.

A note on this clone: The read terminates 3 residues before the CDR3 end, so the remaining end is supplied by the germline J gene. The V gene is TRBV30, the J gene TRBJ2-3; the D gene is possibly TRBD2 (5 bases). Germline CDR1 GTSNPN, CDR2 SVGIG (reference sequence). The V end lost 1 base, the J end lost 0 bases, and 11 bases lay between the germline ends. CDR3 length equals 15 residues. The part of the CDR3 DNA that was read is TGTGCCTGGAGTGGACTACCTACTAGCACAGATACG. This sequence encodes CAWSGLPTSTDT. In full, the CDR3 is CAWSGLPTSTDTQYF.

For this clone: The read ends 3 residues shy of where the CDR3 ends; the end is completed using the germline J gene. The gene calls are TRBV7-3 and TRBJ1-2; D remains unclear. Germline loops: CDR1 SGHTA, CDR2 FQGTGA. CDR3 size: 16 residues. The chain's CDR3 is CASSLIGDISYNDYTF. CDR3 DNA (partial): TGTGCCAGCAGCTTAATCGGCGACATCTCCTACAATGAC.

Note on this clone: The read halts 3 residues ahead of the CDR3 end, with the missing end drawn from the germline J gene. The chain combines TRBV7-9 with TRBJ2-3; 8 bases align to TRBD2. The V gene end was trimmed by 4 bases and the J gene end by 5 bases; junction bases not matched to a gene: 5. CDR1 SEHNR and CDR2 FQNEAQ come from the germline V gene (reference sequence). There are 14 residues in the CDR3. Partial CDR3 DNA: TGTGCCAGCAGCTCGGGACTAGAAGGAGATACG. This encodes CASSSGLEGDT. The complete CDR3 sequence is CASSSGLEGDTQYF.

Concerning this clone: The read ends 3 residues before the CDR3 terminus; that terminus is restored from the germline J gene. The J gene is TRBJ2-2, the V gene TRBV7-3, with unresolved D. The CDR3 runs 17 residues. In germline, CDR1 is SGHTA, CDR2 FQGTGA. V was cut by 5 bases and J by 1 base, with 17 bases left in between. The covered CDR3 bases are TGTGCCAGCAGCCCACACCCCGGCAGGATGAACACCGGGGAG. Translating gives CASSPHPGRMNTGE. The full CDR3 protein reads CASSPHPGRMNTGELFF. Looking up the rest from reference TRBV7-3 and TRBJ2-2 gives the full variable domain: GAGVSQTPSNKVTEKGKYVELRCDPISGHTALYWYRQSLGQGPEFLIYFQGTGAADDSGLPNDRFFAVRPEGSVSTLKIQRTERGDSAVYLCASSPHPGRMNTGELFFGEGSRLTVL.

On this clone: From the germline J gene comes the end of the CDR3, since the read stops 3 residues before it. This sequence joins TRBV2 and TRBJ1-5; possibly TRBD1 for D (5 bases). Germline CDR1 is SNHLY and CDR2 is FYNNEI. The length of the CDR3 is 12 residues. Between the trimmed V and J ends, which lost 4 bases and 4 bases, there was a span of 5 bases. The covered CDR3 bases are TGTGCCAGCAGTGCAGGGAATCAGCCC. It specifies CASSAGNQP. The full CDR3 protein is CASSAGNQPQHF.

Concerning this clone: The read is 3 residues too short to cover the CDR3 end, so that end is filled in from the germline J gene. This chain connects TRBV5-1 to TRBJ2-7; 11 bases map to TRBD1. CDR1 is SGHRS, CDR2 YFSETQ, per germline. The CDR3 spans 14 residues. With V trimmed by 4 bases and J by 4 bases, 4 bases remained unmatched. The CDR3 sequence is CASSRTGGLYEQYF. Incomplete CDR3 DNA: TGCGCCAGCAGCCGGACAGGGGGCCTATACGAG.

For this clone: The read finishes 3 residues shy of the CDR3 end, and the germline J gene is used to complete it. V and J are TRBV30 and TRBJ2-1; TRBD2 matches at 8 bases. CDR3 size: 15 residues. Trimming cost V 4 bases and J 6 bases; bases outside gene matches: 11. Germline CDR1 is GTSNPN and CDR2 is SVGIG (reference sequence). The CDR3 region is CAWTLSGTSRNEQFF. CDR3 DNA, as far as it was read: TGTGCCTGGACCCTGTCGGGGACTAGTCGCAATGAG.

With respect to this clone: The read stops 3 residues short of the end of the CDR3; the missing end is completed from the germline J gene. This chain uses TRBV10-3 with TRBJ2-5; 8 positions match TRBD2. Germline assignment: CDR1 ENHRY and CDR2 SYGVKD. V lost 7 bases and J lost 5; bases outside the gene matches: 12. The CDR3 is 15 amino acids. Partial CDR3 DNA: TGTGCCATCAACGAACGGGGGGGCTTCGGGGAGACC. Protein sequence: CAINERGGFGET. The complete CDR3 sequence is CAINERGGFGETQYF.

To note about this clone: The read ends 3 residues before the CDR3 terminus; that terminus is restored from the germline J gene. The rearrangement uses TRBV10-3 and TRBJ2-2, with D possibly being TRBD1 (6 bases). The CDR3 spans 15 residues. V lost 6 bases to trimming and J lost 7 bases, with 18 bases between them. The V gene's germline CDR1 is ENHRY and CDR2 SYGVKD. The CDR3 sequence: CAISIAGTKDGELFF. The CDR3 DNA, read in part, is TGTGCCATCAGCATTGCCGGGACAAAGGACGGGGAG.